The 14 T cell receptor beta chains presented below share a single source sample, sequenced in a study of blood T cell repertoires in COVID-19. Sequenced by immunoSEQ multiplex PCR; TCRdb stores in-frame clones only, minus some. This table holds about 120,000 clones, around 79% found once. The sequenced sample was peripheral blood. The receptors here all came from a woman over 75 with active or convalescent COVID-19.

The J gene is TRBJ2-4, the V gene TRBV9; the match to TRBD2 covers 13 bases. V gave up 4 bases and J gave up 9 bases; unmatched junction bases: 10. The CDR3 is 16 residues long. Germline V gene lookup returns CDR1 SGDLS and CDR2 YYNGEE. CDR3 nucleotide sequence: TGTGCCAGCAGCAGACTAGCGGGAGGCTCGGGAGGCATTCAGTACTTC. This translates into CASSRLAGGSGGIQYF.

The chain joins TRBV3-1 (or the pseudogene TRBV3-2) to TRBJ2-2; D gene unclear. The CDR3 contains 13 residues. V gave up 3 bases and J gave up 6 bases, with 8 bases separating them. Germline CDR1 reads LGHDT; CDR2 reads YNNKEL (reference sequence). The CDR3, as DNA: TGTGCCAGCAGCCAGTTAGTAGCCGGGGAGCTGTTTTTT. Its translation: CASSQLVAGELFF.

This chain's CDR3 is CASSSPGTSGSGAFEYF. As DNA, the CDR3 is TGTGCCAGCAGTTCTCCTGGGACTAGCGGGAGTGGGGCTTTTGAGTATTTT. V and J are TRBV28 and TRBJ2-3; 14 positions match TRBD2. V shed 4 bases, J shed 13 bases, and the junction held 16 bases outside the gene matches. Germline V gene lookup returns CDR1 MDHEN and CDR2 SYDVKM. The CDR3 totals 17 residues.

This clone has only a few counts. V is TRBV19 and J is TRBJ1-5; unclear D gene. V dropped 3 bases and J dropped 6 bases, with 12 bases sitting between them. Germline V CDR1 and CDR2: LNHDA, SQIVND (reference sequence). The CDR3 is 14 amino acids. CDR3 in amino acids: CASSIHQDVQPQHF. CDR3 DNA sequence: TGTGCCAGTAGTATTCACCAGGATGTTCAGCCCCAGCATTTT.

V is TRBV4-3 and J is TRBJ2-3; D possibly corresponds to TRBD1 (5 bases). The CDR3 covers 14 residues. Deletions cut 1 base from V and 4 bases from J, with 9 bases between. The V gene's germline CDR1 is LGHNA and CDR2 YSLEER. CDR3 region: CASSQGGAPDTQYF. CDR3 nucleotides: TGCGCCAGCAGCCAAGGGGGCGCTCCAGATACGCAGTATTTT.

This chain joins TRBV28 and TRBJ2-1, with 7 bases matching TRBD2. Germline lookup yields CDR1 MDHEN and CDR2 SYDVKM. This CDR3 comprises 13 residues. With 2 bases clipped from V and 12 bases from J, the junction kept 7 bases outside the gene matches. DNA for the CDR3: TGTGCCAGCAGTTTAGAAATCGGGAGGAGGCAGTTCTTC. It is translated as CASSLEIGRRQFF.

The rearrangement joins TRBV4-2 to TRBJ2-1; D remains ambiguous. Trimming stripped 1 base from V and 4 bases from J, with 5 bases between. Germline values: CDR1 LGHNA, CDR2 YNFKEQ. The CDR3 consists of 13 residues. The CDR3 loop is CASSQGGYNEQFF. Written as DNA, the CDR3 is TGTGCCAGCAGCCAAGGCGGTTACAATGAGCAGTTCTTC.

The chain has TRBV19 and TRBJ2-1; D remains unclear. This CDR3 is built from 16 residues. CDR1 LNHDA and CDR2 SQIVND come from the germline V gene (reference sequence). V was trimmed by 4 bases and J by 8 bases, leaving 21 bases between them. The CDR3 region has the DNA TGTGCCAGTAGTACCTCTCTTACAACCACATTCGATGAGCAGTTCTTC. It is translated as CASSTSLTTTFDEQFF.

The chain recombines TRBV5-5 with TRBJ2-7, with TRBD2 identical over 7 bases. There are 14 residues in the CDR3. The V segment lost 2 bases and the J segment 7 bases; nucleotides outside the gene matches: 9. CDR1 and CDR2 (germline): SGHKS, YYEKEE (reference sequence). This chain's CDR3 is CASSFSAGAMEQYF. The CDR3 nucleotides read TGTGCCAGCAGCTTTTCGGCGGGAGCTATGGAGCAGTACTTC.

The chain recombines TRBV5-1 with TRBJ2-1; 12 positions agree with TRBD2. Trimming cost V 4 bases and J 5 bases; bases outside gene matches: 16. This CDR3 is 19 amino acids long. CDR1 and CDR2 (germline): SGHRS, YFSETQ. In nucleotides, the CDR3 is TGCGCCAGCAGCCCCCCACTAGCGGGAGGATCCCACCCTCACAATGAGCAGTTCTTC. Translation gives CASSPPLAGGSHPHNEQFF.

The CDR3 nucleotides read TGTGCCACCCCCCCGAGCGGGAGGGCCGTCGACAATGAGCAGTTCTTC. It codes for CATPPSGRAVDNEQFF. The chain combines TRBV24-1 with TRBJ2-1; 10 bases map to TRBD2. CDR1 and CDR2 (germline): KGHDR, SFDVKD. V shed 9 bases and J 5 bases; nucleotides not matched to a gene: 12. This CDR3 is 16 amino acids long.

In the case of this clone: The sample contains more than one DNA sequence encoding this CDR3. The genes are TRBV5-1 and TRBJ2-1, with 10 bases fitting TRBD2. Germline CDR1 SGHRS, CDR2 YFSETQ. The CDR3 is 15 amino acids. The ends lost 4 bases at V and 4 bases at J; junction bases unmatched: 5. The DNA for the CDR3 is TGCGCCAGCAGCACCGGACTAGCGGCGTACAATGAGCAGTTCTTC. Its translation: CASSTGLAAYNEQFF.

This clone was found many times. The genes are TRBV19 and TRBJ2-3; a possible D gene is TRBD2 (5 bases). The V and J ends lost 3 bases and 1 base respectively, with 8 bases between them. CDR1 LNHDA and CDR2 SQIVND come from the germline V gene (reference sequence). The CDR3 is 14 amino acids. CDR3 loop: CASSMPAGTDTQYF. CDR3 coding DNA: TGTGCCAGTAGTATGCCAGCGGGCACAGATACGCAGTATTTT. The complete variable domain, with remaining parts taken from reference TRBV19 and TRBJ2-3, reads DGGITQSPKYLFRKEGQNVTLSCEQNLNHDAMYWYRQDPGQGLRLIYYSQIVNDFQKGDIAEGYSVSREKKESFPLTVTSAQKNPTAFYLCASSMPAGTDTQYFGPGTRLTVL.

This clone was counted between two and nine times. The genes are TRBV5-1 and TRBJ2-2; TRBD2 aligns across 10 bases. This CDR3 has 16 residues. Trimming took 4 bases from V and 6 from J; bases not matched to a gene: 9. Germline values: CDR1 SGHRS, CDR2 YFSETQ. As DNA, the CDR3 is TGCGCCAGCAGCAGAATAGCGGGAGGAGGGGCCGGGGAGCTGTTTTTT. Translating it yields CASSRIAGGGAGELFF.